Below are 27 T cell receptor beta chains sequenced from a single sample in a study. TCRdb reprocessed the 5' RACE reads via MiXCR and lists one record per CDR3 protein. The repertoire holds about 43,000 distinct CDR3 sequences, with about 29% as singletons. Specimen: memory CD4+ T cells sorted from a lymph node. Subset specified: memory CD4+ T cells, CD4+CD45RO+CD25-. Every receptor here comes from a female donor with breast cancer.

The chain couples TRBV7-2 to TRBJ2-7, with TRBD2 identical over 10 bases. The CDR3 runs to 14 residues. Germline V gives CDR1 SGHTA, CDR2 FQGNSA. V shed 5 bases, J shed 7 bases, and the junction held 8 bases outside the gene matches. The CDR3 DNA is TGTGCCAGCAGCCAGAAACGTAGCGGGGGGGAGCAGTACTTC. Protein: CASSQKRSGGEQYF.

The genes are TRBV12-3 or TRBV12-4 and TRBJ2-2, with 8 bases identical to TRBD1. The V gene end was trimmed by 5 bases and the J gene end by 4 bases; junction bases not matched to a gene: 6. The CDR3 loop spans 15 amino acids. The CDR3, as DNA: TGTGCCAGCAGTCCATCCGGGACAGGCACCGGGGAGCTGTTTTTT. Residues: CASSPSGTGTGELFF.

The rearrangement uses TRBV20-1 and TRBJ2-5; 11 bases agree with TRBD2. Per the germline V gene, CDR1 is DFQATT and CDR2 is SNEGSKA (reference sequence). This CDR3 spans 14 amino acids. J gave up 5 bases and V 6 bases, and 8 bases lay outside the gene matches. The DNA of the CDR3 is TGCAGTGCCCCAAAACTAGCGGGAGACGAGACCCAGTACTTC. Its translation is CSAPKLAGDETQYF.

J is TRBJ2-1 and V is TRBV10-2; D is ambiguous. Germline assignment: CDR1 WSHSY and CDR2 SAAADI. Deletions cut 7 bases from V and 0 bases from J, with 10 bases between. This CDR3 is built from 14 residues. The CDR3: CASKVGFSYNEQFF. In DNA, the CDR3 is TGCGCCAGCAAGGTGGGGTTCTCCTACAATGAGCAGTTCTTC.

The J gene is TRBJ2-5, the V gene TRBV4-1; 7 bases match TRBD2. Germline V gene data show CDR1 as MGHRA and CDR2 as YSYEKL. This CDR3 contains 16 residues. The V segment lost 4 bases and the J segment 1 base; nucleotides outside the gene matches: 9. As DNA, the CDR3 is TGCGCCAGCAGCCTTACTAGCGCGGGGATCCAAGAGACCCAGTACTTC. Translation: CASSLTSAGIQETQYF.

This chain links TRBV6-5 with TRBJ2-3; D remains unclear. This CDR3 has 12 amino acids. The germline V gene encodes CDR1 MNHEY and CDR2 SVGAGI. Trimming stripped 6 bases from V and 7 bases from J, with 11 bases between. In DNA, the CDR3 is TGTGCCAGCAGCCCAGCCCCCCATACGCAGTATTTT. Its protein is CASSPAPHTQYF.

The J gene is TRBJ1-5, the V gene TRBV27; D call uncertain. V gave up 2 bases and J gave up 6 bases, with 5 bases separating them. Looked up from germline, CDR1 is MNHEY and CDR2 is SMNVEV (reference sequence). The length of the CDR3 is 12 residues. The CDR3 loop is CASSLMGQPQHF. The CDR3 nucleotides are TGTGCCAGCAGTTTAATGGGTCAGCCCCAGCATTTT.

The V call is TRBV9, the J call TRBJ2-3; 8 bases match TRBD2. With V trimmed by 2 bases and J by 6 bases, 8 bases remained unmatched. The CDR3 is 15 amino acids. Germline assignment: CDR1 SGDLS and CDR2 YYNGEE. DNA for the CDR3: TGTGCCAGCAGCGTCAGCGGGGGACCCCCCGATACGCAGTATTTT. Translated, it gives CASSVSGGPPDTQYF. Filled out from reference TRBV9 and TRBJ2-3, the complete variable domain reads DSGVTQTPKHLITATGQRVTLRCSPRSGDLSVYWYQQSLDQGLQFLIQYYNGEERAKGNILERFSAQQFPDLHSELNLSSLELGDSALYFCASSVSGGPPDTQYFGPGTRLTVL.

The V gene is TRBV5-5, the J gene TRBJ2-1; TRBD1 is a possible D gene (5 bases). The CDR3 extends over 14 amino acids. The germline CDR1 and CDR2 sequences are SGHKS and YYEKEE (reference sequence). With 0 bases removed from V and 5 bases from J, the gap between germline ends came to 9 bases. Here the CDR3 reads CASSLARADNEQFF. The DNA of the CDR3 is TGTGCCAGCAGCTTGGCCAGGGCGGACAATGAGCAGTTCTTC.

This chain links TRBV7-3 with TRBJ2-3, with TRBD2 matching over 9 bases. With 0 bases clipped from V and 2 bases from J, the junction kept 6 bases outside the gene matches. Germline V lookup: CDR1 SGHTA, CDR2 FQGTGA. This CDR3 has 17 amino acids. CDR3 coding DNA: TGTGCCAGCAGCTTAACCCCGACTAGCGGTTACACAGATACGCAGTATTTT. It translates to CASSLTPTSGYTDTQYF.

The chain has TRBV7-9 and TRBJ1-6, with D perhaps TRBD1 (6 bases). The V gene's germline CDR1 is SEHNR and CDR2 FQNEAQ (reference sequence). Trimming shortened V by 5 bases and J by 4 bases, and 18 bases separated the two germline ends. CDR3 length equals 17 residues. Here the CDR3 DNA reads TGTGCCAGCAGCACCACCCGCCGGGACAAGTATAATTCACCCCTCCACTTT. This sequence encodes CASSTTRRDKYNSPLHF.

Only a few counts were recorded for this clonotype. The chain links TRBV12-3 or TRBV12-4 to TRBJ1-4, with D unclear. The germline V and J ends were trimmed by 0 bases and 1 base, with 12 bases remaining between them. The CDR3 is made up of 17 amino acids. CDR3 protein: CASSLASLAGTNEKLFF. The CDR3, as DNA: TGTGCCAGCAGTTTAGCGAGTCTGGCGGGAACTAATGAAAAACTGTTTTTT.

CDR3 protein: CASSLGTVNYGYTF. The CDR3 DNA follows: TGCGCCAGCAGCTTGGGGACAGTAAACTATGGCTACACCTTC. The chain joins TRBV5-1 to TRBJ1-2; tentatively, D is TRBD1 (6 bases). Germline loops: CDR1 SGHRS, CDR2 YFSETQ. The CDR3 runs to 14 residues. V gave up 0 bases and J gave up 2 bases, with 8 bases separating them.

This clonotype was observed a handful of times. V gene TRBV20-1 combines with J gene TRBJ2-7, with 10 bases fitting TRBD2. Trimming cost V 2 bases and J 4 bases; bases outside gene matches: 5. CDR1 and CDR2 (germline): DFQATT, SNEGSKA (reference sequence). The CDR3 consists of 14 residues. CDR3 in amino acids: CSARFVAGGYEQYF. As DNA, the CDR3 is TGCAGTGCTAGATTTGTAGCGGGAGGATACGAGCAGTACTTC.

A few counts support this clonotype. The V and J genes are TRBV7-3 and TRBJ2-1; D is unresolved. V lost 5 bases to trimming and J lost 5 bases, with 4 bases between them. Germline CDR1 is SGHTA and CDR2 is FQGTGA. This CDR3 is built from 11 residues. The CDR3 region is CASSGDNEQFF. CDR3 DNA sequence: TGTGCCAGCAGCGGGGACAATGAGCAGTTCTTC.

CDR3 nucleotides: TGTGCCAGCAGTCCCGGGGCAGCTGAAGCTTTCTTT. Translating gives CASSPGAAEAFF. The rearrangement links TRBV12-3 or TRBV12-4 to TRBJ1-1; D is possibly TRBD1 (5 bases). The CDR3 is made up of 12 amino acids. Trimming removed 5 bases from V and 6 bases from J, with 10 bases in between.

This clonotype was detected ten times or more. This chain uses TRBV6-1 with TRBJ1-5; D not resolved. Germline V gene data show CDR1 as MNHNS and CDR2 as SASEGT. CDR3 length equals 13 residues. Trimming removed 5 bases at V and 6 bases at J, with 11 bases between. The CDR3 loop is CASSLEFSQPQHF. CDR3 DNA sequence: TGTGCCAGCAGTCTGGAATTCAGTCAGCCCCAGCATTTT.

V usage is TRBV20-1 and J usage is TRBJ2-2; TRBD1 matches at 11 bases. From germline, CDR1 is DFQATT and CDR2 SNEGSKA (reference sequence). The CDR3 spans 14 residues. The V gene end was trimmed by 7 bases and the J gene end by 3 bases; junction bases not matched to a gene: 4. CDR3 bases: TGCAGTGTACTGGGACAGGGGGACACCGGGGAGCTGTTTTTT. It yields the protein CSVLGQGDTGELFF.

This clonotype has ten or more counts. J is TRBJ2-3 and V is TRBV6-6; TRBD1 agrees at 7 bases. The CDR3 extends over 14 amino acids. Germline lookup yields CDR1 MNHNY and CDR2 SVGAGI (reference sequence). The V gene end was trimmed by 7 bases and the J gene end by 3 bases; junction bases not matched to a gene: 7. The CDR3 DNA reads TGTGCCAGCAATGGACAGGTTGGGACAGATACGCAGTATTTT. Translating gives CASNGQVGTDTQYF.

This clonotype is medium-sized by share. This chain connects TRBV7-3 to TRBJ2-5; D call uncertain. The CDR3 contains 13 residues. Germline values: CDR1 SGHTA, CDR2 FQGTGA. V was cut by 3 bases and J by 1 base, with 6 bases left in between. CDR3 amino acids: CASSLQLQETQYF. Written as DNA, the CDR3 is TGTGCCAGCAGCTTGCAGCTCCAAGAGACCCAGTACTTC.

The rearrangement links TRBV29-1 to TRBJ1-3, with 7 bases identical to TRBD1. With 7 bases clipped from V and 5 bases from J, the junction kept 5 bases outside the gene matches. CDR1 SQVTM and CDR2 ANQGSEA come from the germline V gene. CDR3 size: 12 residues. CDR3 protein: CSATGARNTIYF. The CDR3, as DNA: TGCAGCGCCACAGGGGCCCGAAACACCATATATTTT.

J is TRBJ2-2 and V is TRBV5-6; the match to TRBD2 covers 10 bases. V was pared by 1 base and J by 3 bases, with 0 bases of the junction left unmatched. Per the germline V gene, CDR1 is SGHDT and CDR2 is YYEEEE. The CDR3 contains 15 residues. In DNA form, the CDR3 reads TGTGCCAGCAGCTTGCTAGCGGGAGACACCGGGGAGCTGTTTTTT. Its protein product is CASSLLAGDTGELFF.

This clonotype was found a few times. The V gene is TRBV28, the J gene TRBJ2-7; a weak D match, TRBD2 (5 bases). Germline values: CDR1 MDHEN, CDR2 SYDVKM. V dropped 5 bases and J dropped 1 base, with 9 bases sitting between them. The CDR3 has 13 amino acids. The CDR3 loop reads CASSQRRSYEQYF. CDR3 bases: TGTGCCAGCAGTCAGCGGAGATCCTACGAGCAGTACTTC.

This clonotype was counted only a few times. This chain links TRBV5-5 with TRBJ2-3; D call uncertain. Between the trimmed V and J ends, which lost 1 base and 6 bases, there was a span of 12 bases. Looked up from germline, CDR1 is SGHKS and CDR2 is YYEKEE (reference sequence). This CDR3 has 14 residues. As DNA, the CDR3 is TGTGCCAGCAGCTTGAATCTGGGCCGGGATACGCAGTATTTT. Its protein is CASSLNLGRDTQYF.

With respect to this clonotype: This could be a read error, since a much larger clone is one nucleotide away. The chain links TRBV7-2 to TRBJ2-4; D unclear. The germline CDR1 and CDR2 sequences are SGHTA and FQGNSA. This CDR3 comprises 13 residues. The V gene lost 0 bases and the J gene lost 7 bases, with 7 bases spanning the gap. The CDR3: CASSLALNNIQYF. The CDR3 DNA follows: TGTGCCAGCAGCTTAGCCCTCAACAACATTCAGTACTTC.

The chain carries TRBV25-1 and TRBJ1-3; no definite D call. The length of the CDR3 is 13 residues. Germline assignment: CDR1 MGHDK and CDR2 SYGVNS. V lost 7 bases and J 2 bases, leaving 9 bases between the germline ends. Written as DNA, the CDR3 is TGTGCCAGCACTTCAGGAGCTGGAAACACCATATATTTT. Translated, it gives CASTSGAGNTIYF.

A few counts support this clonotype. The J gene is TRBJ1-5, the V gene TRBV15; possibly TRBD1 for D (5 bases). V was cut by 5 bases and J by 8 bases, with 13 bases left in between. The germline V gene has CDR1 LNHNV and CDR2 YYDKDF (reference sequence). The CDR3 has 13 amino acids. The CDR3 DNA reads TGTGCCACCAGCGGGGACCACCGGGAGCCCCAGCATTTT. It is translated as CATSGDHREPQHF.